What follows describes a single T cell receptor (beta chain). Its antigen remains unidentified. This record comes from a study of immune evolution from preneoplasia to lung adenocarcinoma. The study, taken as a whole, reports: From normal lung to invasive adenocarcinoma, top clone frequencies appeared to decrease.

Germline assignment: CDR1 SGHNT and CDR2 YYREEE (reference sequence). The V end was cut by 0 bases, the J end by 4 bases, with 16 bases between. This CDR3 region has 16 residues. Some clones are missing from TCRdb's copy, which holds only in-frame ones; the method was immunoSEQ multiplex PCR. The data contain approximately 7,000 clones, around four fifths of them singletons. Sequences were obtained from FFPE adjacent normal lung tissue. The V and J genes are TRBV5-4 and TRBJ1-2, with unresolved D. The sequence derives from a person between 60 and 79 years old with lung adenocarcinoma. The CDR3 spells CASSLDGSSKGYGYTF. The CDR3 bases are TGTGCCAGCAGCTTGGATGGCAGCTCCAAAGGCTATGGCTACACCTTC.